This entry features one TCR beta chain sequence. What it recognizes is unknown. This CDR3 spans 14 amino acids. Per germline, CDR1 LNHDA and CDR2 SQIVND (reference sequence). The V segment lost 6 bases and the J segment 5 bases; nucleotides outside the gene matches: 5. This sample was taken from a study of cytomegalovirus exposure and HLA in healthy donors. General study results and limits: TCR beta chain V- and J-gene trimming was linked, in a later analysis, to a missense variant in DCLRE1C. HLA alleles were associated with around 17,000 TCR beta sequences in a later analysis at 0.05 false discovery rate.

PCR amplification relied on 60 Vbeta primers (plus 13 Jbeta primers). Sequencing used immunoSEQ multiplex PCR; TCRdb keeps in-frame clones, though not all of them. Of about 89,000 clones in the sample, approximately 79% were seen once. The chain joins TRBV19 to TRBJ1-1; 11 positions match TRBD1. This TCR was recovered from a man aged 30 to 39 in good health and CMV-seronegative. Sequencing was performed on PBMCs. The CDR3 bases are TGTGCCAGTAGATGGGGACAGGGGGAGACTGAAGCTTTCTTT. Translating gives CASRWGQGETEAFF.